The 31 T cell receptor beta chains below all came from one sample that was sequenced in a study of Graves' ophthalmopathy and Graves' hyperthyroidism. CDR3 regions of TCR beta were amplified from RNA transcripts. HTBI primers served in a first-round RT-PCR, which a second-round multiplex PCR followed. TCRdb re-called the multiplex PCR reads with MiXCR, one entry per CDR3 protein. The sample shows around 1.1 million distinct CDR3 sequences, about two fifths of them seen only once. Sequencing was carried out using peripheral blood or thyroid tissue (not recorded which). The source of these receptors is an adult man with Graves' hyperthyroidism.

Only one count was recorded for this clonotype. A much larger clone lies one base from this, so it may be a read error. The rearrangement joins TRBV11-1 to TRBJ1-1, with 9 positions matching TRBD1. J was trimmed by 6 bases and V by 3 bases; bases with no gene match: 5. CDR1 is SGHAT, CDR2 FQDESV, per germline (reference sequence). The CDR3 has 14 residues. CDR3 in amino acids: CASSLTGGGAEAFF. CDR3 coding DNA: TGTGCCAGCAGCTTGACAGGGGGTGGCGCTGAAGCTTTCTTT.

This clonotype came up many times. The genes are TRBV5-6 and TRBJ1-5; no clear D gene. This CDR3 has 14 amino acids. V lost 1 base to trimming and J lost 1 base, with 6 bases between them. Germline V CDR1 and CDR2: SGHDT, YYEEEE. For the CDR3, the DNA is TGTGCCAGCAGCTTGAGACGGAGCAATCAGCCCCAGCATTTT. Translation: CASSLRRSNQPQHF.

This clonotype has just one count. The junction does not match germline at one end; this may be a read error. This chain links TRBV2 with TRBJ1-4; D gene unclear. This CDR3 is 11 amino acids long. Per the germline V gene, CDR1 is SNHLY and CDR2 is FYNNEI. The CDR3 coding sequence is TGTGCCAGCAGAAGAGACACGCGACGAATTTTT. Its translation is CASRRDTRRIF.

On this clonotype: One junction end disagrees with the germline gene, perhaps due to a read error. The genes are TRBV6-6 and TRBJ2-7; D is uncertain. The CDR3 length is 14 residues. Per germline, CDR1 MNHNY and CDR2 SVGAGI (reference sequence). CDR3 region: CASSEFLGSYEQHF. The CDR3 bases are TGTGCCAGCAGTGAATTTTTAGGCTCCTATGAGCAGCACTTC.

This clonotype has only a few counts. The genes are TRBV7-2 and TRBJ2-7; D is undetermined. The CDR3 is 12 residues long. V gave up 2 bases and J gave up 5 bases, with 7 bases separating them. The V gene's germline CDR1 is SGHTA and CDR2 FQGNSA. CDR3: CASSLTWDEQYF. The CDR3 nucleotides read TGTGCCAGCAGCTTAACGTGGGACGAGCAGTACTTC.

Ten or more counts support this clonotype. J is TRBJ2-5 and V is TRBV7-2; D is uncertain. The CDR3 length is 13 residues. Germline V lookup: CDR1 SGHTA, CDR2 FQGNSA. With 3 bases removed from V and 4 bases from J, the gap between germline ends came to 9 bases. The CDR3 DNA sequence: TGTGCCAGCAGCTTGGGCCTCCGAGAGACCCAGTACTTC. Protein sequence: CASSLGLRETQYF.

The rearrangement joins TRBV30 to TRBJ1-4, with unresolved D. This CDR3 contains 12 residues. The germline V and J ends were trimmed by 3 bases and 6 bases, with 8 bases remaining between them. Per the germline V gene, CDR1 is GTSNPN and CDR2 is SVGIG (reference sequence). In nucleotides, the CDR3 is TGTGCCTGGAGGATAAACGATGAAAAACTGTTTTTT. It specifies CAWRINDEKLFF.

The chain is built from TRBV5-1 and TRBJ2-7, with 7 bases matching TRBD1. The CDR3 runs 17 residues. The trim removed 4 bases at V and 4 bases at J, leaving 17 bases unmatched. Germline V CDR1 and CDR2: SGHRS, YFSETQ. The CDR3 loop is CASSAETMGQLGYEQYF. Written as DNA, the CDR3 is TGCGCCAGCAGCGCGGAAACCATGGGACAGCTTGGTTACGAGCAGTACTTC.

This sequence joins TRBV9 and TRBJ2-7; D remains ambiguous. The length of the CDR3 is 15 residues. The V end was cut by 4 bases, the J end by 3 bases, with 17 bases between. CDR1 and CDR2 from the germline V gene are SGDLS and YYNGEE. The CDR3 nucleotides are TGTGCCAGCAGCCCAGGCGGCCGAGCCGGCTACGAGCAGTACTTC. Translating it yields CASSPGGRAGYEQYF.

The V and J genes are TRBV10-1 and TRBJ2-2; D is undetermined. The germline V gene has CDR1 WNHNN and CDR2 SYGVQD (reference sequence). This CDR3 has 17 residues. Trimming stripped 3 bases from V and 1 base from J, with 15 bases between. Here the CDR3 DNA reads TGCGCCAGCAGTGATGATACACGTACACAGAACACCGGGGAGCTGTTTTTT. Amino acid sequence: CASSDDTRTQNTGELFF.

This clonotype was observed once. A read error may account for a junction end that differs from germline. The chain uses TRBV20-1 and TRBJ1-4, with a weak D call TRBD1 (6 bases). Looked up from germline, CDR1 is DFQATT and CDR2 is SNEGSKA (reference sequence). This CDR3 comprises 14 residues. The CDR3 nucleotides read TGCAGTGCTATTCGGGCAGGGGTAGATGAAGAACTGTTTTTT. This sequence encodes CSAIRAGVDEELFF.

The chain links TRBV4-3 to TRBJ2-7, with a weak D call TRBD2 (6 bases). From germline, CDR1 is LGHNA and CDR2 YSLEER. The CDR3 contains 16 residues. The V and J ends lost 1 base and 6 bases respectively, with 19 bases between them. The CDR3 reads CASSQAEAGRFLEQYF. CDR3 DNA: TGCGCCAGCAGCCAAGCAGAGGCGGGAAGGTTTCTCGAGCAGTACTTC.

The chain links TRBV7-9 to TRBJ1-1; a weak D match, TRBD1 (5 bases). V shed 5 bases and J shed 0 bases, with 13 bases lying between them. Germline lookup yields CDR1 SEHNR and CDR2 FQNEAQ (reference sequence). This CDR3 is 15 amino acids long. The CDR3 DNA follows: TGTGCCAGCAGCCTGCAGGACACCCTGAACACTGAAGCTTTCTTT. This translates into CASSLQDTLNTEAFF.

The genes are TRBV25-1 and TRBJ2-7, with 7 nucleotides matching TRBD1. The trim removed 4 bases at V and 0 bases at J, leaving 3 bases unmatched. There are 14 residues in the CDR3. CDR1 is MGHDK, CDR2 SYGVNS, per germline. Written as DNA, the CDR3 is TGTGCCAGCAGTGTGGGACAGCGCTCCTACGAGCAGTACTTC. This codes for CASSVGQRSYEQYF.

This clonotype was seen only a few times. The chain recombines TRBV9 with TRBJ2-5, with 10 bases identical to TRBD2. This CDR3 has 16 residues. The V gene end was trimmed by 0 bases and the J gene end by 2 bases; junction bases not matched to a gene: 4. Germline V lookup: CDR1 SGDLS, CDR2 YYNGEE. This chain's CDR3 is CASSVELAGSQETQYF. The DNA of the CDR3 is TGTGCCAGCAGCGTAGAACTAGCGGGGAGTCAAGAGACCCAGTACTTC.

The chain combines TRBV19 with TRBJ2-7; D unclear. The germline V gene encodes CDR1 LNHDA and CDR2 SQIVND (reference sequence). The germline V and J ends were trimmed by 3 bases and 0 bases, with 9 bases remaining between them. The CDR3 contains 14 residues. In nucleotides, the CDR3 is TGTGCCAGTAGTATGACCCCAAGCTCCTACGAGCAGTACTTC. Translation gives CASSMTPSSYEQYF.

This clonotype appeared many times. This chain links TRBV7-8 with TRBJ1-4, with D perhaps matching TRBD1 (6 bases). The germline CDR1 and CDR2 sequences are SGHVS and FQNEAQ. The germline V and J ends were trimmed by 0 bases and 7 bases, with 12 bases remaining between them. The CDR3 spans 15 residues. CDR3 sequence: CASSLASGAREKLFF. CDR3 DNA: TGTGCCAGCAGCTTAGCCTCGGGGGCGCGTGAAAAACTGTTTTTT.

This clonotype was seen at least ten times. The chain employs TRBV20-1 and TRBJ1-6; no definite D call. Germline V gene sequence: CDR1 DFQATT, CDR2 SNEGSKA (reference sequence). Trimming removed 3 bases at V and 13 bases at J, with 10 bases between. This CDR3 is built from 11 residues. Here the CDR3 reads CSASREGPLHF. In DNA, the CDR3 is TGCAGTGCTAGTAGGGAGGGCCCCCTCCACTTT.

In its sample, this clonotype was seen a few times. The rearrangement joins TRBV7-8 to TRBJ1-3, with TRBD1 matching over 7 bases. V dropped 3 bases and J dropped 0; count of bases not matched to a gene: 5. The CDR3 loop spans 16 amino acids. The germline CDR1 and CDR2 sequences are SGHVS and FQNEAQ. CDR3 amino acids: CASSLGQILSGNTIYF. For the CDR3, the DNA is TGTGCCAGCAGCTTGGGACAGATCCTCTCTGGAAACACCATATATTTT. The full variable domain, completed using reference TRBV7-8 and TRBJ1-3, is GAGVSQSPRYKVAKRGQDVALRCDPISGHVSLFWYQQALGQGPEFLTYFQNEAQLDKSGLPSDRFFAERPEGSVSTLKIQRTQQEDSAVYLCASSLGQILSGNTIYFGEGSWLTVV.

In this sample, this clonotype turned up many times. The chain is built from TRBV2 and TRBJ2-7; D gene ambiguous. The CDR3 totals 14 residues. Germline CDR1 and CDR2: SNHLY and FYNNEI. The germline V and J ends were trimmed by 3 bases and 4 bases, with 13 bases remaining between them. The CDR3 spells CASSDPASTYEQYF. The CDR3 bases are TGTGCCAGCAGTGACCCCGCTTCAACGTACGAGCAGTACTTC.

The chain links TRBV20-1 to TRBJ2-2, with TRBD1 identical over 7 bases. The CDR3 has 15 amino acids. Germline loops: CDR1 DFQATT, CDR2 SNEGSKA (reference sequence). The V and J ends lost 1 base and 3 bases, in that order; junction bases with no gene match: 5. The chain's CDR3 is CSARAGTEDTGELFF. CDR3 bases: TGCAGTGCTAGAGCCGGGACAGAAGACACCGGGGAGCTGTTTTTT.

This clonotype was seen at least ten times. V is TRBV19 and J is TRBJ1-1, with TRBD1 as a possible D gene (5 bases). This CDR3 region has 14 residues. Germline values: CDR1 LNHDA, CDR2 SQIVND (reference sequence). Trimming shortened V by 3 bases and J by 4 bases, and 12 bases separated the two germline ends. CDR3 coding DNA: TGTGCCAGTAGTATTTTGGGGAGGGGCACTGAAGCTTTCTTT. This sequence encodes CASSILGRGTEAFF.

This clonotype has at least ten counts. The chain uses TRBV9 and TRBJ1-1; D call uncertain. V lost 3 bases, J lost 8 bases, and 14 bases lay in between. The germline CDR1 and CDR2 sequences are SGDLS and YYNGEE. The CDR3 contains 13 residues. CDR3 nucleotide sequence: TGTGCCAGCAGCGAAAGAAACGAGCGGGAAGCTTTCTTT. Translating it yields CASSERNEREAFF.

The chain combines TRBV25-1 with TRBJ1-5, with TRBD1 identical over 7 bases. Germline loops: CDR1 MGHDK, CDR2 SYGVNS. The CDR3 consists of 14 residues. V was pared by 4 bases and J by 6 bases, with 6 bases of the junction left unmatched. This chain's CDR3 is CASSGDRDPQPQHF. CDR3 DNA sequence: TGTGCCAGCAGTGGCGACAGGGACCCTCAGCCCCAGCATTTT.

In its sample, this clonotype was seen many times. The chain is built from TRBV11-2 and TRBJ2-5, with D unresolved. CDR3 length: 13 residues. The V end was cut by 4 bases, the J end by 0 bases, with 6 bases between. Germline V gene lookup returns CDR1 SGHAT and CDR2 FQNNGV. This CDR3 is CASSSHYQETQYF. CDR3 DNA: TGTGCCAGCAGCTCCCATTACCAAGAGACCCAGTACTTC.

This clonotype has a handful of counts. This rearrangement joins TRBV5-1 to TRBJ2-3; 7 nucleotides line up with TRBD1. Germline V gives CDR1 SGHRS, CDR2 YFSETQ. Losses at the gene ends were 7 bases for V and 8 bases for J; bases not matched to a gene: 10. This CDR3 spans 13 amino acids. The CDR3 spells CASARQGEGTQYF. CDR3 sequence (DNA): TGCGCCAGCGCTCGGCAGGGGGAAGGTACGCAGTATTTT.

The rearrangement uses TRBV4-1 and TRBJ1-2; 8 bases line up with TRBD1. This CDR3 contains 15 residues. CDR1 and CDR2 from the germline V gene are MGHRA and YSYEKL. V was pared by 3 bases and J by 2 bases, with 5 bases of the junction left unmatched. The DNA of the CDR3 is TGCGCCAGCAGCCATAACGACAGGGGCAACTATGGCTACACCTTC. Translating gives CASSHNDRGNYGYTF.

The chain couples TRBV6-2 or TRBV6-3 to TRBJ1-5; TRBD1 agrees at 7 bases. Germline V gene sequence: CDR1 MNHEY, CDR2 SVGEGT. The CDR3 runs 16 residues. J gave up 2 bases and V 4 bases, and 8 bases lay outside the gene matches. The CDR3 loop reads CASSFGGGAGNQPQHF. For the CDR3, the DNA is TGTGCCAGCAGTTTCGGAGGGGGCGCCGGCAATCAGCCCCAGCATTTT.

This clonotype has a count of ten or more. The CDR3, as DNA: TGCGCCAGCAGTGACCTCCGGGACAGGGGGCGAGAAAAACTGTTTTTT. Amino acid sequence: CASSDLRDRGREKLFF. The chain couples TRBV10-2 to TRBJ1-4; 12 nucleotides agree with TRBD1. The ends lost 3 bases at V and 8 bases at J; junction bases unmatched: 7. The V gene's germline CDR1 is WSHSY and CDR2 SAAADI. CDR3 size: 16 residues.

This clonotype was counted ten times or more. The chain is built from TRBV7-9 and TRBJ2-7; 8 bases align to TRBD2. The CDR3 runs to 14 residues. From germline, CDR1 is SEHNR and CDR2 FQNEAQ (reference sequence). V lost 5 bases and J lost 5; bases outside the gene matches: 8. The CDR3 spells CASSPGTSMNEQYF. As DNA, the CDR3 is TGTGCCAGCAGCCCAGGGACTAGTATGAACGAGCAGTACTTC.

This clonotype showed up many times. The gene calls are TRBV7-9 and TRBJ2-2; D not resolved. The germline V gene has CDR1 SEHNR and CDR2 FQNEAQ (reference sequence). Deletions cut 11 bases from V and 3 bases from J, with 10 bases between. This CDR3 region has 12 residues. The CDR3 DNA sequence: TGTGCCGCCAAGAGGTACACCGGGGAGCTGTTTTTT. This gives the protein CAAKRYTGELFF.